A single sample gave rise to the 23 T cell receptor beta chains below, sequenced in a study of T-cell reconstitution after alpha-beta-depleted transplantation in children. Using unique molecular identifiers, the investigators prepared the TCRbeta library. TCRdb processed the PCR reads anew with MiXCR; each CDR3 protein has one entry. Of over 45,000 distinct CDR3 sequences listed, 44% are singletons. The sample was PBMCs, mostly from graft donor cells, taken 360 days after TCRalphabeta/CD19-depleted stem cell transplant. These receptors came from a male patient younger than 18 who had a stem cell transplant for acute lymphoblastic leukemia, so the T cells may come from the graft donor.

In this sample, this clonotype turned up many times. This chain connects TRBV10-3 to TRBJ2-7; a possible D gene is TRBD1 (6 bases). The germline CDR1 and CDR2 sequences are ENHRY and SYGVKD. This CDR3 has 15 amino acids. V dropped 3 bases and J dropped 2 bases, with 14 bases sitting between them. CDR3 sequence: CAISEGGPLAYEQYF. The CDR3, as DNA: TGTGCCATCAGTGAAGGGGGTCCCCTCGCCTACGAGCAGTACTTC.

This clonotype was seen only a few times. The genes are TRBV7-2 and TRBJ2-1, with 12 bases aligning to TRBD1. V lost 5 bases, J lost 7 bases, and 9 bases stayed unmatched. Germline CDR1 and CDR2: SGHTA and FQGNSA. This CDR3 has 16 amino acids. The CDR3 nucleotides read TGTGCCAGCAGCCATCAACCGGGACAGGGGGCGAATGAGCAGTTCTTC. Translated: CASSHQPGQGANEQFF.

This chain uses TRBV28 with TRBJ2-4; the match to TRBD2 covers 8 bases. Germline CDR1 reads MDHEN; CDR2 reads SYDVKM. The CDR3 covers 13 residues. V gave up 10 bases and J gave up 3 bases; unmatched junction bases: 5. In nucleotides, the CDR3 is TGTGCCACCTCGGGACTAGTCAAAAACATTCAGTACTTC. Residues: CATSGLVKNIQYF.

This chain joins TRBV5-1 and TRBJ2-1, with no clear D. The germline CDR1 and CDR2 sequences are SGHRS and YFSETQ. This CDR3 is built from 12 residues. Trimming stripped 4 bases from V and 6 bases from J, with 8 bases between. This CDR3 reads CASSPSINEQFF. The CDR3, as DNA: TGCGCCAGCAGCCCGAGCATCAATGAGCAGTTCTTC.

This clonotype was seen only a few times. The chain is built from TRBV4-1 and TRBJ2-7; unclear D gene. The V end lost 3 bases, the J end lost 2 bases, and 11 bases lay between the germline ends. Germline assignment: CDR1 MGHRA and CDR2 YSYEKL. CDR3 size: 14 residues. DNA of the CDR3: TGCGCCAGCAGCCACCCTGCTAGAGCCTACGAGCAGTACTTC. Translating it yields CASSHPARAYEQYF.

The chain uses TRBV20-1 and TRBJ1-1; no reliable D call. V dropped 3 bases and J dropped 3 bases, with 5 bases sitting between them. Germline V gene lookup returns CDR1 DFQATT and CDR2 SNEGSKA (reference sequence). The CDR3 consists of 11 residues. The CDR3 nucleotides read TGCAGTGCTAGGGCTGACACTGAAGCTTTCTTT. It encodes CSARADTEAFF.

This clonotype has just a few counts. The genes are TRBV10-3 and TRBJ2-2; TRBD2 matches 13 bases. The CDR3 consists of 16 residues. Per the germline V gene, CDR1 is ENHRY and CDR2 is SYGVKD. V gave up 4 bases and J gave up 1 base; unmatched junction bases: 0. CDR3 amino acids: CAISGTSGRNTGELFF. CDR3 DNA: TGTGCCATCAGTGGGACTAGCGGGAGGAACACCGGGGAGCTGTTTTTT.

This clonotype was seen a handful of times. The chain has TRBV28 and TRBJ2-7, with D perhaps TRBD2 (6 bases). V shed 5 bases and J shed 4 bases, with 18 bases lying between them. The CDR3 runs 15 residues. Germline-derived CDR1 and CDR2 are MDHEN and SYDVKM. The CDR3: CASSAGLNWGYEQYF. The CDR3 region has the DNA TGTGCCAGCAGTGCGGGACTCAACTGGGGTTACGAGCAGTACTTC.

The chain couples TRBV7-9 to TRBJ1-1; D is undetermined. This CDR3 is 15 amino acids long. The V and J ends lost 5 bases and 0 bases respectively, with 13 bases between them. The germline CDR1 and CDR2 sequences are SEHNR and FQNEAQ (reference sequence). The CDR3 here is CASSPRTVLNTEAFF. The CDR3 coding sequence is TGTGCCAGCAGCCCCCGCACAGTGCTGAACACTGAAGCTTTCTTT.

This clonotype was seen a handful of times. CDR3 nucleotides: TGTGCCAGCGGTCGGGGCGGGGAGCAGTACTTC. It encodes CASGRGGEQYF. The J gene is TRBJ2-7, the V gene TRBV7-9; D may correspond to TRBD1 or TRBD2 (5 bases each). CDR1 and CDR2 from the germline V gene are SEHNR and FQNEAQ (reference sequence). Trimming left V 8 bases short and J 7 bases short, with 12 bases between. The CDR3 has 11 residues. The complete variable domain, with remaining parts taken from reference TRBV7-9 and TRBJ2-7, reads DTGVSQNPRHKITKRGQNVTFRCDPISEHNRLYWYRQTLGQGPEFLTYFQNEAQLEKSRLLSDRFSAERPKGSFSTLEIQRTEQGDSAMYLCASGRGGEQYFGPGTRLTVT.

CDR3 DNA: TGTGCCAGCAGCGTAGCCCAGGGACTCCCTTACACCGGGGAGCTGTTTTTT. This translates into CASSVAQGLPYTGELFF. This chain links TRBV9 with TRBJ2-2; D might be TRBD2 (6 bases). There are 17 residues in the CDR3. The V end lost 0 bases, the J end lost 3 bases, and 15 bases lay between the germline ends. The germline V gene encodes CDR1 SGDLS and CDR2 YYNGEE.

In its sample, this clonotype was seen a few times. V gene TRBV12-3 or TRBV12-4 combines with J gene TRBJ1-2; possible D gene TRBD1, 5 bases. This CDR3 has 13 residues. Trimming left V 8 bases short and J 5 bases short, with 15 bases between. CDR3 sequence (DNA): TGTGCCAGCTCGGCCCCGGGGCAGTATGGCTACACCTTC. Residues: CASSAPGQYGYTF.

The genes are TRBV5-6 and TRBJ1-1; D remains unclear. V was pared by 0 bases and J by 0 bases, with 18 bases between. CDR1 and CDR2 (germline): SGHDT, YYEEEE. The CDR3 is 18 residues long. CDR3 nucleotides: TGTGCCAGCAGCTTGGAGGGCGTGGCCGACATCATGAACACTGAAGCTTTCTTT. The encoded protein is CASSLEGVADIMNTEAFF.

This clonotype was detected only a few times. The chain carries TRBV12-3 or TRBV12-4 and TRBJ2-1, with 8 bases identical to TRBD1. Trimming cost V 6 bases and J 1 base; bases outside gene matches: 8. The CDR3 runs 16 residues. The CDR3 DNA follows: TGTGCCAGCAGGCCTCCCCGGACAGGGTCCTACAATGAGCAGTTCTTC. It encodes CASRPPRTGSYNEQFF.

The table lists this clonotype with a count of one. The genes are TRBV20-1 and TRBJ1-4, with 10 positions matching TRBD1. This CDR3 contains 18 residues. V lost 5 bases, J lost 2 bases, and 14 bases stayed unmatched. The germline gives CDR1 DFQATT, CDR2 SNEGSKA (reference sequence). This CDR3 is CSAFGFGTGETTNEKLFF. In nucleotides, the CDR3 is TGCAGTGCTTTTGGGTTCGGGACAGGGGAGACTACTAATGAAAAACTGTTTTTT.

The chain links TRBV12-3 or TRBV12-4 to TRBJ2-7, with D tentatively TRBD2 (6 bases). V was pared by 5 bases and J by 6 bases, with 14 bases between. The CDR3 spans 13 residues. CDR3 region: CASSIGQGGEQYF. CDR3 nucleotides: TGTGCCAGCAGTATCGGCCAGGGAGGCGAGCAGTACTTC.

V and J are TRBV25-1 and TRBJ2-5; TRBD1 agrees at 7 bases. Trimming took 3 bases from V and 5 from J; bases not matched to a gene: 9. The CDR3 has 15 residues. CDR1 and CDR2 from the germline V gene are MGHDK and SYGVNS. Written as DNA, the CDR3 is TGTGCCAGCAGTGATTACCCAGGGGGTCCGGAGACCCAGTACTTC. It encodes CASSDYPGGPETQYF.

This rearrangement joins TRBV29-1 to TRBJ2-7; TRBD2 matches 14 bases. Losses at the gene ends were 6 bases for V and 4 bases for J; bases not matched to a gene: 8. CDR3 length: 15 amino acids. The germline gives CDR1 SQVTM, CDR2 ANQGSEA. The CDR3 coding sequence is TGCAGCGTGGGGACTAGCGGGAGAAACGGGTACGAGCAGTACTTC. Protein sequence: CSVGTSGRNGYEQYF.

The J gene is TRBJ1-4, the V gene TRBV7-2; D may be TRBD1 (5 bases). Germline V lookup: CDR1 SGHTA, CDR2 FQGNSA. The CDR3 length is 16 residues. V was pared by 0 bases and J by 5 bases, with 13 bases between. The CDR3 sequence is CASSLAGQGGNEKLFF. CDR3 sequence (DNA): TGTGCCAGCAGCTTAGCGGGGCAAGGCGGGAATGAAAAACTGTTTTTT.

V and J are TRBV6-2 or TRBV6-3 and TRBJ2-5; D call uncertain. The V and J ends lost 6 bases and 3 bases respectively, with 8 bases between them. Germline V gene data show CDR1 as MNHEY and CDR2 as SVGEGT. The CDR3 consists of 12 residues. Written as DNA, the CDR3 is TGTGCCAGCAGGCCAGGAGAAGAGACCCAGTACTTC. It translates to CASRPGEETQYF.

The chain uses TRBV29-1 and TRBJ2-7, with 10 positions matching TRBD1. Germline V gene lookup returns CDR1 SQVTM and CDR2 ANQGSEA. Trimming at V came to 6 bases and at J to 6 bases, leaving 2 bases not matched to a gene. CDR3 length: 11 amino acids. The CDR3 reads CSVDRGTEQYF. The CDR3 nucleotides read TGCAGCGTGGACAGGGGGACCGAGCAGTACTTC.

The gene calls are TRBV27 and TRBJ1-2; 10 bases fit TRBD1. The CDR3 is made up of 14 amino acids. The germline gives CDR1 MNHEY, CDR2 SMNVEV (reference sequence). Trimming cost V 7 bases and J 5 bases; bases outside gene matches: 7. The DNA of the CDR3 is TGTGCCAGCACCCCGGGACAGGGGAGATATGGCTACACCTTC. This gives the protein CASTPGQGRYGYTF.

The rearrangement uses TRBV29-1 and TRBJ2-1; D might be TRBD1 or TRBD2, each matching 6 bases. The CDR3 has 15 amino acids. In germline, CDR1 is SQVTM, CDR2 ANQGSEA. Trimming stripped 0 bases from V and 4 bases from J, with 13 bases between. The CDR3 bases are TGCAGCGTTGAAGACATGGGGGGCCTATACAATGAGCAGTTCTTC. Amino acid sequence: CSVEDMGGLYNEQFF.